A single sample gave rise to the 32 T cell receptor beta chains below, sequenced in a study of blood T cells in healthy people across ages. The second PCR ran about 6 to 11 cycles with a sample-barcoded 5' primer and J-beta primers. TCRdb itself ran the 5' RACE reads through MiXCR, one entry per CDR3 protein. The table records a few hundred thousand distinct CDR3 sequences, 27% of them present only once. The sample taken for sequencing was blood. The receptor set was obtained from a woman in her seventies in good health.

The chain has TRBV3-1 and TRBJ2-7; TRBD2 is a possible D gene (6 bases). Trimming took off 4 bases at V and 5 bases at J, with 18 bases between the two ends. Germline V CDR1 and CDR2: LGHDT, YNNKEL (reference sequence). CDR3 length: 15 amino acids. The DNA of the CDR3 is TGTGCCAGCAGCCGCGGAGGGACTGCTGGCCACGAGCAGTACTTC. Encoded protein: CASSRGGTAGHEQYF.

This clonotype was detected a few times. The chain combines TRBV6-1 with TRBJ2-1, with D maybe TRBD2 (7 bases). Germline loops: CDR1 MNHNS, CDR2 SASEGT. With 5 bases removed from V and 6 bases from J, the gap between germline ends came to 17 bases. This CDR3 comprises 15 residues. The CDR3 DNA is TGTGCCAGCAGTAGTCTGACTAGGGGGGGCAATGAGCAGTTCTTC. Amino acid sequence: CASSSLTRGGNEQFF.

This clonotype was picked up a small number of times. This chain connects TRBV24-1 to TRBJ2-1; 9 bases fit TRBD1. TRBJ2-5 matches the DNA end more closely, so the J call is doubtful. The CDR3 has 15 residues. Germline CDR1 is KGHDR and CDR2 is SFDVKD. CDR3 amino acids: CATSDKTGGKETQYF. The DNA of the CDR3 is TGTGCCACCAGTGACAAAACAGGGGGCAAAGAGACCCAGTACTTC.

A few counts support this clonotype. The rearrangement uses TRBV12-3 or TRBV12-4 and TRBJ2-7, with D maybe TRBD2 (5 bases). The last part of the DNA fits TRBJ2-1 better; the J call may be wrong. The CDR3 spans 12 residues. Here the CDR3 DNA reads TGTGCCAGCAGCCCGGAGCGGAATGAGCAGTTCTTC. Its translation: CASSPERNEQFF.

The chain carries TRBV15 and TRBJ1-5, with TRBD1 as a possible D gene (5 bases). The V end was cut by 5 bases, the J end by 4 bases, with 15 bases between. CDR1 and CDR2 from the germline V gene are LNHNV and YYDKDF (reference sequence). The CDR3 covers 15 residues. As DNA, the CDR3 is TGTGCCACCAGCCCCCCAGGGAGCGGGAATCAGCCCCAGCATTTT. Residues: CATSPPGSGNQPQHF.

This clonotype was observed a handful of times. The V gene is TRBV6-5, the J gene TRBJ1-1; D is undetermined. V was pared by 2 bases and J by 2 bases, with 6 bases between. The germline gives CDR1 MNHEY, CDR2 SVGAGI. The CDR3 is 13 residues long. The CDR3 protein is CASSYEGNTEAFF. Written as DNA, the CDR3 is TGTGCCAGCAGTTACGAGGGAAACACTGAAGCTTTCTTT.

The chain has TRBV20-1 and TRBJ2-7, with a tentative D call TRBD1 (5 bases). V was trimmed by 2 bases and J by 2 bases, leaving 10 bases between them. The germline V gene has CDR1 DFQATT and CDR2 SNEGSKA (reference sequence). The CDR3 is made up of 13 amino acids. The CDR3 DNA follows: TGCAGTGCTAGAATTGTAGGGGCCTACGAGCAGTACTTC. Translating gives CSARIVGAYEQYF.

The rearrangement links TRBV7-8 to TRBJ1-4; the D gene is possibly TRBD1 (6 bases). The CDR3 loop spans 16 amino acids. V was cut by 5 bases and J by 7 bases, with 20 bases left in between. Germline V CDR1 and CDR2: SGHVS, FQNEAQ. The CDR3 is CASSGRDNTGGEKLFF. Here the CDR3 DNA reads TGTGCCAGCAGCGGCCGGGACAACACCGGGGGTGAAAAACTGTTTTTT.

This clonotype occurred a few times. The rearrangement links TRBV28 to TRBJ2-6; D unclear. V was clipped by 6 bases and J by 3 bases, with 6 bases between them. Germline V gene lookup returns CDR1 MDHEN and CDR2 SYDVKM. The CDR3 consists of 13 residues. CDR3 protein: CASRGGGANVLTF. The CDR3 nucleotides read TGTGCCAGCAGGGGTGGTGGGGCCAACGTCCTGACTTTC. Combining the CDR3 with reference TRBV28 and TRBJ2-6 gives the whole variable domain DVKVTQSSRYLVKRTGEKVFLECVQDMDHENMFWYRQDPGLGLRLIYFSYDVKMKEKGDIPEGYSVSREKKERFSLILESASTNQTSMYLCASRGGGANVLTFGAGSRLTVL.

This chain links TRBV4-2 with TRBJ1-6; D is unresolved. Trimming shortened V by 1 base and J by 5 bases, and 9 bases separated the two germline ends. The CDR3 is 15 residues long. Germline V gene lookup returns CDR1 LGHNA and CDR2 YNFKEQ. The chain's CDR3 is CASSQVRANNSPLHF. DNA for the CDR3: TGTGCCAGCAGCCAAGTACGAGCCAATAATTCACCCCTCCACTTT.

This clonotype appeared a few times. The chain is built from TRBV28 and TRBJ2-4; TRBD2 aligns across 7 bases. CDR3 length equals 14 residues. V was clipped by 7 bases and J by 1 base; unmatched bases: 4. The V gene's germline CDR1 is MDHEN and CDR2 SYDVKM. The CDR3 bases are TGTGCCAGCATGGGGGGGGTCGCCAAAAACATTCAGTACTTC. It encodes CASMGGVAKNIQYF.

This clonotype was seen many times. The junction and the germline gene differ at one end; a read error may be behind it. The V call is TRBV9, the J call TRBJ2-3; D not certain. Germline V gene data show CDR1 as SGDLS and CDR2 as YYNGEE. This CDR3 is 16 amino acids long. In DNA form, the CDR3 reads TGTGCCAGCAGCGTAGGGGGTAGCCGGCACACATATACGCAGTATTTT. This codes for CASSVGGSRHTYTQYF.

Many counts were recorded for this clonotype. This sequence joins TRBV10-3 and TRBJ2-7; tentatively, D is TRBD1 or TRBD2 (5 bases each). CDR3 length equals 13 residues. V lost 6 bases and J 0 bases, leaving 9 bases between the germline ends. Germline V gene lookup returns CDR1 ENHRY and CDR2 SYGVKD. The DNA for the CDR3 is TGTGCCATCAGGCCAGGGAGCTCCTACGAGCAGTACTTC. This gives the protein CAIRPGSSYEQYF.

CDR3 region: CASSLSGSGSTDTQYF. The DNA for the CDR3 is TGTGCCAGCAGTTTATCCGGGAGTGGCAGCACAGATACGCAGTATTTT. The genes are TRBV28 and TRBJ2-3; D possibly corresponds to TRBD2 (6 bases). V lost 1 base to trimming and J lost 0 bases, with 11 bases between them. This CDR3 is 16 amino acids long. Germline V gives CDR1 MDHEN, CDR2 SYDVKM. Supplemented by reference TRBV28 and TRBJ2-3, the full variable domain reads DVKVTQSSRYLVKRTGEKVFLECVQDMDHENMFWYRQDPGLGLRLIYFSYDVKMKEKGDIPEGYSVSREKKERFSLILESASTNQTSMYLCASSLSGSGSTDTQYFGPGTRLTVL.

This clonotype showed up just a few times. The V gene is TRBV7-2, the J gene TRBJ2-1; 10 bases agree with TRBD2. The V gene end was trimmed by 1 base and the J gene end by 10 bases; junction bases not matched to a gene: 10. The CDR3 contains 16 residues. Per the germline V gene, CDR1 is SGHTA and CDR2 is FQGNSA. CDR3 in DNA: TGTGCCAGCAGCTTAGATGGGACTAGCGTCCTCCGCGAGCAGTTCTTC. Amino acid sequence: CASSLDGTSVLREQFF.

This chain connects TRBV5-1 to TRBJ1-2, with a tentative D call TRBD1 (5 bases). V lost 0 bases to trimming and J lost 2 bases, with 8 bases between them. The CDR3 is 14 amino acids. Germline V gene sequence: CDR1 SGHRS, CDR2 YFSETQ. CDR3 in amino acids: CASSLVPGNYGYTF. The DNA for the CDR3 is TGCGCCAGCAGCTTGGTTCCAGGGAACTATGGCTACACCTTC.

The chain combines TRBV28 with TRBJ2-5; weak D call: TRBD2 (7 bases). The J call is in doubt because the DNA end fits TRBJ2-7 better. The CDR3 totals 13 residues. The germline V gene has CDR1 MDHEN and CDR2 SYDVKM. This chain's CDR3 is CASSNRGGSEQYF. CDR3 in DNA: TGTGCCAGCAGCAATAGGGGGGGGAGCGAGCAGTACTTC.

This clonotype has only one observation. The chain carries TRBV2 and TRBJ2-1; 8 positions match TRBD2. Trimming removed 6 bases from V and 3 bases from J; junction bases left unmatched: 4. Germline CDR1 is SNHLY and CDR2 is FYNNEI. The CDR3 consists of 14 residues. The CDR3, as DNA: TGTGCCAGCAGAAGCGGGGGCCTCTACAATGAGCAGTTCTTC. This gives the protein CASRSGGLYNEQFF.

This clonotype was seen a few times. The rearrangement joins TRBV5-1 to TRBJ1-1; no clear D gene. The V and J ends lost 4 bases and 0 bases respectively, with 7 bases between them. This CDR3 contains 13 residues. Germline V gene data show CDR1 as SGHRS and CDR2 as YFSETQ. The CDR3: CASSPAVNTEAFF. The CDR3 DNA reads as TGCGCCAGCAGCCCGGCCGTGAACACTGAAGCTTTCTTT.

This sequence joins TRBV29-1 and TRBJ1-1, with D hard to call. The CDR3 has 13 residues. Trimming removed 4 bases at V and 2 bases at J, with 11 bases between. The germline V gene has CDR1 SQVTM and CDR2 ANQGSEA. CDR3 in DNA: TGCAGCGTTGGTTCTTGGGTAAACACTGAAGCTTTCTTT. Residues: CSVGSWVNTEAFF.

Comments on this clonotype: The junction shows a germline mismatch at one end, possibly a read error. The CDR3 DNA sequence: TGTGCCAGCAGCCCAACCCGGACTAGCAGAGATACGCAGTATTTT. As protein: CASSPTRTSRDTQYF. The chain couples TRBV7-3 to TRBJ2-3; TRBD2 aligns across 8 bases. The CDR3 runs 15 residues. Germline assignment: CDR1 SGHTA and CDR2 FQGTGA.

This clonotype has only a few counts. V is TRBV2 and J is TRBJ2-5; 9 positions agree with TRBD2. Matching the DNA end better, TRBJ2-1 makes the J call doubtful. The CDR3 has 14 residues. Germline CDR1 SNHLY, CDR2 FYNNEI. The CDR3 loop reads CASSGTSDNNEQFF. The CDR3 DNA follows: TGTGCCAGCAGTGGGACTAGCGACAACAATGAGCAGTTCTTC.

In its sample, this clonotype was seen a few times. The chain recombines TRBV6-9 with TRBJ1-5, with D uncertain. The germline V gene encodes CDR1 MNHGY and CDR2 SVAAGI. Between the trimmed V and J ends, which lost 11 bases and 0 bases, there was a span of 14 bases. The CDR3 totals 14 residues. CDR3 sequence: CAPSGNASNQPQHF. CDR3 coding DNA: TGTGCCCCCTCGGGCAACGCTAGCAATCAGCCCCAGCATTTT.

This clonotype showed up just a few times. The J gene is TRBJ1-3, the V gene TRBV20-1; D ambiguous. The CDR3 sequence is 16 residues long. Germline loops: CDR1 DFQATT, CDR2 SNEGSKA (reference sequence). Trimming removed 0 bases at V and 0 bases at J, with 12 bases between. CDR3 amino acids: CSARDQAGYSGNTIYF. The CDR3 DNA is TGCAGTGCTAGAGATCAGGCCGGGTACTCTGGAAACACCATATATTTT.

The chain employs TRBV7-2 and TRBJ1-4, with D perhaps matching TRBD1 (6 bases). The CDR3 length is 15 residues. Germline V gene data show CDR1 as SGHTA and CDR2 as FQGNSA. V lost 5 bases, J lost 7 bases, and 17 bases lay in between. CDR3 sequence (DNA): TGTGCCAGCAGCCCCCAGGGGTCGGGAGGTGAAAAACTGTTTTTT. It encodes CASSPQGSGGEKLFF.

The chain combines TRBV7-2 with TRBJ2-3, with D possibly TRBD2 on 6 matching bases. The length of the CDR3 is 16 residues. Germline CDR1 and CDR2: SGHTA and FQGNSA. V gave up 5 bases and J gave up 1 base, with 16 bases separating them. The CDR3 sequence: CASSRSGTGRTDTQYF. CDR3 DNA sequence: TGTGCCAGCAGCCGCTCCGGGACTGGACGCACAGATACGCAGTATTTT.

The chain links TRBV2 to TRBJ1-5, with 7 nucleotides matching TRBD1. Losses at the gene ends were 8 bases for V and 2 bases for J; bases not matched to a gene: 15. Per the germline V gene, CDR1 is SNHLY and CDR2 is FYNNEI. CDR3 size: 17 residues. The CDR3 DNA follows: TGTGCCAGCGCTTACACCAGGGGGGTCGGAGGCAATCAGCCCCAGCATTTT. Translation: CASAYTRGVGGNQPQHF.

This clonotype was observed a handful of times. The chain uses TRBV12-3 or TRBV12-4 and TRBJ1-1, with 7 bases matching TRBD1. This CDR3 spans 16 amino acids. J gave up 4 bases and V 6 bases, and 14 bases lay outside the gene matches. CDR3 loop: CASSPPTGARGTEAFF. For the CDR3, the DNA is TGTGCCAGCAGCCCTCCCACAGGGGCTCGTGGCACTGAAGCTTTCTTT.

The V gene is TRBV18, the J gene TRBJ2-3; D unclear. CDR3 length equals 14 residues. Per the germline V gene, CDR1 is KGHSH and CDR2 is LQKENI. Trimming removed 8 bases at V and 6 bases at J, with 18 bases between. The CDR3 DNA sequence: TGTGCCAGCAGCTTAAGGGCCAGTATGGATACGCAGTATTTT. This codes for CASSLRASMDTQYF.

This clonotype appeared a few times. The chain joins TRBV10-3 to TRBJ2-3; unclear D gene. The CDR3 contains 12 residues. Trimming removed 0 bases from V and 8 bases from J, with 6 bases in between. In germline, CDR1 is ENHRY, CDR2 SYGVKD. CDR3 sequence reads: CAISESVGTQYF. The CDR3 nucleotides read TGTGCCATCAGTGAGTCGGTTGGTACGCAGTATTTT.

The rearrangement links TRBV20-1 to TRBJ2-5; the D gene is possibly TRBD2 (6 bases). The CDR3 is 15 residues long. V was clipped by 6 bases and J by 0 bases, with 17 bases between them. The germline V gene encodes CDR1 DFQATT and CDR2 SNEGSKA (reference sequence). The CDR3 sequence: CSAHEVGLNQETQYF. DNA of the CDR3: TGCAGTGCCCATGAAGTGGGACTTAACCAAGAGACCCAGTACTTC.

This clonotype was seen at least ten times. V is TRBV20-1 and J is TRBJ1-4; no definite D call. CDR1 DFQATT and CDR2 SNEGSKA come from the germline V gene (reference sequence). V was trimmed by 3 bases and J by 2 bases, leaving 7 bases between them. This CDR3 contains 13 residues. The CDR3 DNA reads TGCAGTGCTAGCGTGGGGACTAATGAAAAACTGTTTTTT. Its protein is CSASVGTNEKLFF.